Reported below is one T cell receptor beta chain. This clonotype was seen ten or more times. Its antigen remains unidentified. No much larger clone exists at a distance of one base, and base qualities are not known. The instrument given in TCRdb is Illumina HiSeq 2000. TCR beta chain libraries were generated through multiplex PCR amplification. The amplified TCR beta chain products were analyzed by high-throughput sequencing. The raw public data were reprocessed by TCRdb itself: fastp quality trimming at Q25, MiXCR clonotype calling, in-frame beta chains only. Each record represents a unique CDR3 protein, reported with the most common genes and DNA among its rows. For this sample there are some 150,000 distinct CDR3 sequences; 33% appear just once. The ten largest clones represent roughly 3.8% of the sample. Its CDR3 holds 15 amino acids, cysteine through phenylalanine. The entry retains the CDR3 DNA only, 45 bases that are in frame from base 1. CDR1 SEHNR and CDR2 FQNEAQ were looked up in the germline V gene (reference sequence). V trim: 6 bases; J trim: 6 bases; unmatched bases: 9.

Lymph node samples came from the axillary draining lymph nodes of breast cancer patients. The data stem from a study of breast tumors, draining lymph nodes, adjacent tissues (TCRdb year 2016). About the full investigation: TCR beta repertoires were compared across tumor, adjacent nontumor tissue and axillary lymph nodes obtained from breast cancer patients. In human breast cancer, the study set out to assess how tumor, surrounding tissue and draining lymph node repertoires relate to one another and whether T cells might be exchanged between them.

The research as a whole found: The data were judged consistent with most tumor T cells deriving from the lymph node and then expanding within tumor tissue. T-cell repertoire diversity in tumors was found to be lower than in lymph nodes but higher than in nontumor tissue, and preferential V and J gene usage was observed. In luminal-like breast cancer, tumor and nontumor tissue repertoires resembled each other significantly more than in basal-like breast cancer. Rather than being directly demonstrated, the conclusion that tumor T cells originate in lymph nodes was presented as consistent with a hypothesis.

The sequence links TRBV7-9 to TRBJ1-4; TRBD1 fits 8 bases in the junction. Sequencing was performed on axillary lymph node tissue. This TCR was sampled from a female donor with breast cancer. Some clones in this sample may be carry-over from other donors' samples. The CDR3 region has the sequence CASSLDRAVYEKLFF. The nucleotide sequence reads TGTGCCAGCAGTTTGGACAGGGCGGTTTATGAAAAACTGTTTTTT.